This T cell receptor (beta chain) was recorded in a study of blood T cell repertoires in COVID-19. Turning to the study itself: Spain, Italy and the United States supplied samples that represented acute and convalescent COVID-19.

The CDR3 has 10 amino acids. Germline V gene sequence: CDR1 KGHDR, CDR2 SFDVKD. Deletions cut 8 bases from V and 5 bases from J, with 6 bases between. Original methodology: Nucleated cell number was recorded as an estimate derived from reference gene primer amplification. Assay used: immunoSEQ multiplex PCR; TCRdb lists only in-frame clones, some missing. V and J calls and clone size are those listed in that table; D and trimming were worked out from the DNA. The data hold about 140,000 clones, with approximately 84% observed a single time. The chain has TRBV24-1 and TRBJ2-7; a weak D match, TRBD1 (5 bases). The TCR was taken from a woman aged 55-70 years with acute or convalescent COVID-19. Sequenced sample: peripheral blood. CDR3: CATKGDEQYF. The CDR3, as DNA: TGTGCCACCAAAGGGGACGAGCAGTACTTC.